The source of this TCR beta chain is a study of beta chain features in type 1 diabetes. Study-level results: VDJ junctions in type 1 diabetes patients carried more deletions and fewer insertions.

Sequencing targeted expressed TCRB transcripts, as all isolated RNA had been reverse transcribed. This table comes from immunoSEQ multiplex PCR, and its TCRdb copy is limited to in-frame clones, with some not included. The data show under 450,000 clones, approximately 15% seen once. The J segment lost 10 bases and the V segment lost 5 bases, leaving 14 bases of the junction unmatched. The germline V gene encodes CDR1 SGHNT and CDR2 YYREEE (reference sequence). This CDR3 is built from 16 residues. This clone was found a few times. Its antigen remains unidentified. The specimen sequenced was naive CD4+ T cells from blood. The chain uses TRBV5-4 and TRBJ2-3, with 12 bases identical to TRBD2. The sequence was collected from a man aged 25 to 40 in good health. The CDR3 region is CASRKTSGRAYRAQYF. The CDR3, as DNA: TGTGCCAGCAGAAAGACTAGCGGGAGAGCGTATCGGGCGCAGTATTTT. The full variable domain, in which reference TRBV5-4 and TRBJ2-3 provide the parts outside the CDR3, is ETGVTQSPTHLIKTRGQQVTLRCSSQSGHNTVSWYQQALGQGPQFIFQYYREEENGRGNFPPRFSGLQFPNYSSELNVNALELDDSALYLCASRKTSGRAYRAQYFGPGTRLTVL.